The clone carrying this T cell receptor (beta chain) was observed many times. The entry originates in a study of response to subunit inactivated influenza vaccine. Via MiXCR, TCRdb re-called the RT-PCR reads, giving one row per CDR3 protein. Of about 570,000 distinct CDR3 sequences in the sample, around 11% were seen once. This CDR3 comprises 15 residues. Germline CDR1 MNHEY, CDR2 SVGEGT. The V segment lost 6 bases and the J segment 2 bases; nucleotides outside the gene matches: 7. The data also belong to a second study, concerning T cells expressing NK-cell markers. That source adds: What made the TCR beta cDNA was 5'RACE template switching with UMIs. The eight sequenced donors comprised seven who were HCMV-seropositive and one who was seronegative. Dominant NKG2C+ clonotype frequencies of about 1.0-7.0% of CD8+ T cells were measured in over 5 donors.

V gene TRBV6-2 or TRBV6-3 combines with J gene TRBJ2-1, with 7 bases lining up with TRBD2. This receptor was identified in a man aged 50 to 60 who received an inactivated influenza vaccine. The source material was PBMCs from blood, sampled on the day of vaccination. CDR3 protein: CASRSLAVTYNEQFF. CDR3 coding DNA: TGTGCCAGCAGAAGTCTAGCGGTCACCTACAATGAGCAGTTCTTC.